Below are 24 T cell receptor beta chains sequenced from a single sample in a study of neurological immune-mediated disorders. MiXCR was run by TCRdb on the 5' RACE reads, yielding one entry per CDR3 protein. There are around 55,000 distinct CDR3 sequences in the sample; 3.5% to 4% occur only once, and roughly 2% lies in the top ten. What was sequenced was CD4+ T cells from blood. These receptors were taken from a woman aged 40 to 50 with multiple sclerosis.

There are many counts of this clonotype. The gene calls are TRBV12-3 or TRBV12-4 and TRBJ2-3, with D unresolved. The germline V and J ends were trimmed by 3 bases and 4 bases, with 5 bases remaining between them. The CDR3 covers 12 residues. DNA of the CDR3: TGTGCCAGCAGTTTGCGCTCAGATACGCAGTATTTT. Amino acids: CASSLRSDTQYF.

Many counts were recorded for this clonotype. The rearrangement links TRBV3-1 to TRBJ2-1, with no clear D. This CDR3 region has 13 residues. V lost 4 bases and J lost 6, with 10 bases in between. Germline V lookup: CDR1 LGHDT, CDR2 YNNKEL (reference sequence). The CDR3 DNA reads as TGTGCCAGCAGCCTGCCGGTCAGCAATGAGCAGTTCTTC. It translates to CASSLPVSNEQFF.

Many counts were recorded for this clonotype. V gene TRBV9 combines with J gene TRBJ2-3; 7 bases are shared with TRBD2. V shed 2 bases and J 2 bases; nucleotides not matched to a gene: 5. Germline V gene lookup returns CDR1 SGDLS and CDR2 YYNGEE. CDR3 length: 15 residues. The DNA for the CDR3 is TGTGCCAGCAGCGTGGTGGGGGGGAACACAGATACGCAGTATTTT. Translated: CASSVVGGNTDTQYF.

This clonotype was seen at least ten times. The chain links TRBV5-1 to TRBJ2-1; TRBD2 matches 9 bases. Germline V gene lookup returns CDR1 SGHRS and CDR2 YFSETQ. V trimming: 4 bases; J trimming: 2 bases; junction bases outside the gene matches: 4. The CDR3 loop spans 15 amino acids. In DNA, the CDR3 is TGCGCCAGCAGCAATAGCGGGGGTACCTACAATGAGCAGTTCTTC. It encodes CASSNSGGTYNEQFF.

This clonotype was seen many times. The chain employs TRBV5-1 and TRBJ1-1, with a tentative D call TRBD1 (6 bases). The V end was cut by 0 bases, the J end by 1 base, with 7 bases between. Germline loops: CDR1 SGHRS, CDR2 YFSETQ. The CDR3 contains 14 residues. CDR3: CASSLVQGNTEAFF. The CDR3 coding sequence is TGCGCCAGCAGCTTGGTACAGGGGAACACTGAAGCTTTCTTT.

The gene calls are TRBV5-4 and TRBJ2-2; 10 positions match TRBD2. The V and J ends lost 1 base and 7 bases, in that order; junction bases with no gene match: 4. The CDR3 is 15 residues long. Germline assignment: CDR1 SGHNT and CDR2 YYREEE (reference sequence). CDR3 protein: CASSLLAGGVGELFF. CDR3 in DNA: TGTGCCAGCAGCTTGTTAGCGGGGGGAGTCGGGGAGCTGTTTTTT.

At least ten counts were recorded for this clonotype. V is TRBV5-1 and J is TRBJ2-1; 7 nucleotides line up with TRBD2. V gave up 0 bases and J gave up 7 bases; unmatched junction bases: 1. This CDR3 is 13 amino acids long. Germline loops: CDR1 SGHRS, CDR2 YFSETQ. The CDR3 sequence is CASSLAGGNEQFF. The CDR3 DNA is TGCGCCAGCAGCTTGGCCGGGGGGAATGAGCAGTTCTTC.

At least ten counts were recorded for this clonotype. This chain uses TRBV11-3 with TRBJ2-3; tentatively, D is TRBD2 (5 bases). Germline V gives CDR1 SGHNT, CDR2 YENEEA. There are 14 residues in the CDR3. Deletions cut 1 base from V and 6 bases from J, with 11 bases between. In nucleotides, the CDR3 is TGTGCCAGCAGCTTAGTGGGAGTCCACGATACGCAGTATTTT. Translation: CASSLVGVHDTQYF.

The sample holds many counts of this clonotype. This chain links TRBV29-1 with TRBJ2-1, with D tentatively TRBD1 (6 bases). Trimming left V 3 bases short and J 10 bases short, with 16 bases between. From germline, CDR1 is SQVTM and CDR2 ANQGSEA. The CDR3 is 13 amino acids. The CDR3 DNA is TGCAGCGTTGACCCCAGCAGGGGCAGCGAGCAGTTCTTC. Protein sequence: CSVDPSRGSEQFF.

The sample holds many counts of this clonotype. The genes are TRBV5-1 and TRBJ2-3, with D unclear. Trimming stripped 1 base from V and 0 bases from J, with 6 bases between. The CDR3 contains 14 residues. In germline, CDR1 is SGHRS, CDR2 YFSETQ. CDR3 loop: CASSLSQSTDTQYF. In nucleotides, the CDR3 is TGCGCCAGCAGCTTGAGCCAGAGCACAGATACGCAGTATTTT.

This clonotype showed up many times. The chain couples TRBV4-1 to TRBJ2-3; 10 nucleotides align to TRBD1. V gave up 1 base and J gave up 4 bases; unmatched junction bases: 5. CDR1 and CDR2 (germline): MGHRA, YSYEKL. The CDR3 runs 16 residues. CDR3 in amino acids: CASSQAGTGASDTQYF. In DNA form, the CDR3 reads TGCGCCAGCAGCCAAGCCGGGACAGGGGCCTCAGATACGCAGTATTTT.

This clonotype came up many times. V usage is TRBV2 and J usage is TRBJ1-1; the D gene is possibly TRBD1 (6 bases). The CDR3 has 14 residues. Trimming removed 6 bases at V and 6 bases at J, with 17 bases between. CDR1 is SNHLY and CDR2 is FYNNEI in the germline V gene. For the CDR3, the DNA is TGTGCCAGCAGCTATTACAGGGTAAATGCTGAAGCTTTCTTT. Residues: CASSYYRVNAEAFF.

This clonotype was seen many times. The J gene is TRBJ2-1, the V gene TRBV4-2; 12 bases align to TRBD1. The V gene end was trimmed by 4 bases and the J gene end by 6 bases; junction bases not matched to a gene: 1. The CDR3 spans 14 residues. Germline V gene data show CDR1 as LGHNA and CDR2 as YNFKEQ. For the CDR3, the DNA is TGTGCCAGCAGCCGGGACAGGGGGCTCAATGAGCAGTTCTTC. Its translation is CASSRDRGLNEQFF.

This clonotype was observed many times. The chain has TRBV7-2 and TRBJ2-4, with D possibly matching TRBD1 (6 bases). The CDR3 runs to 13 residues. V was clipped by 1 base and J by 9 bases, with 10 bases between them. Germline CDR1 is SGHTA and CDR2 is FQGNSA. CDR3 protein: CASSLGQGGIQYF. CDR3 in DNA: TGTGCCAGCAGCTTAGGGCAAGGGGGCATTCAGTACTTC. Looking up the rest from reference TRBV7-2 and TRBJ2-4 gives the full variable domain: GAGVSQSPSNKVTEKGKDVELRCDPISGHTALYWYRQSLGQGLEFLIYFQGNSAPDKSGLPSDRFSAERTGGSVSTLTIQRTQQEDSAVYLCASSLGQGGIQYFGAGTRLSVL.

This clonotype was seen at least ten times. The chain has TRBV5-1 and TRBJ1-5; D is unresolved. The CDR3 contains 13 residues. V lost 0 bases and J 4 bases, leaving 5 bases between the germline ends. Germline CDR1 and CDR2: SGHRS and YFSETQ. CDR3 amino acids: CASSLAPNQPQHF. CDR3 nucleotides: TGCGCCAGCAGCTTGGCCCCTAATCAGCCCCAGCATTTT.

This clonotype was counted at least ten times. V gene TRBV2 combines with J gene TRBJ1-3; no definite D call. In germline, CDR1 is SNHLY, CDR2 FYNNEI. V was clipped by 8 bases and J by 4 bases, with 6 bases between them. The CDR3 spans 11 residues. CDR3 protein: CASRPGNTIYF. The CDR3 nucleotides are TGTGCCAGCCGCCCGGGAAACACCATATATTTT.

In its sample, this clonotype was seen many times. This sequence joins TRBV9 and TRBJ2-2; TRBD2 might be the D (6 bases). Trimming stripped 0 bases from V and 3 bases from J, with 9 bases between. The CDR3 is made up of 15 amino acids. Germline V gene data show CDR1 as SGDLS and CDR2 as YYNGEE. This chain's CDR3 is CASSVVTGDTGELFF. In DNA form, the CDR3 reads TGTGCCAGCAGCGTAGTTACGGGGGACACCGGGGAGCTGTTTTTT.

This clonotype was seen ten or more times. The chain has TRBV5-1 and TRBJ2-5; 13 bases align to TRBD2. Per the germline V gene, CDR1 is SGHRS and CDR2 is YFSETQ. With V trimmed by 6 bases and J by 1 base, 3 bases remained unmatched. The length of the CDR3 is 15 residues. Written as DNA, the CDR3 is TGCGCCAGCACCGGGACTAGCGGGGTCCAAGAGACCCAGTACTTC. Translated: CASTGTSGVQETQYF.

Many counts were recorded for this clonotype. The chain recombines TRBV4-1 with TRBJ2-3, with D perhaps matching TRBD2 (5 bases). The CDR3 is 16 residues long. Germline V gives CDR1 MGHRA, CDR2 YSYEKL. V was shortened by 0 bases and J by 2 bases, with 12 bases between the two germline ends. CDR3 sequence reads: CASSQDIEGYTDTQYF. CDR3 bases: TGCGCCAGCAGCCAAGATATCGAGGGTTACACAGATACGCAGTATTTT.

This clonotype was seen ten or more times. The gene calls are TRBV7-6 and TRBJ2-7, with D unresolved. The length of the CDR3 is 14 residues. Per the germline V gene, CDR1 is SGHVS and CDR2 is FNYEAQ. Trimming shortened V by 1 base and J by 7 bases, and 14 bases separated the two germline ends. Here the CDR3 reads CASSLGLPPTEQYF. In DNA form, the CDR3 reads TGTGCCAGCAGCTTAGGACTTCCCCCTACGGAGCAGTACTTC.

This clonotype was seen repeatedly, ten times or more. The rearrangement uses TRBV5-1 and TRBJ2-2; no firm D call. The CDR3 has 14 amino acids. Trimming pared 4 bases from V and 0 bases from J, leaving 7 bases between. The germline gives CDR1 SGHRS, CDR2 YFSETQ. The CDR3 region has the DNA TGCGCCAGCAGCGACCGATCGAACACCGGGGAGCTGTTTTTT. Translation: CASSDRSNTGELFF.

This clonotype was observed many times. This chain uses TRBV5-1 with TRBJ1-2; D is unclear. CDR1 is SGHRS, CDR2 YFSETQ, per germline. CDR3 length: 12 residues. Trimming removed 0 bases from V and 8 bases from J, with 8 bases in between. This CDR3 is CASSLGQQGYTF. The CDR3, as DNA: TGCGCCAGCAGCTTGGGACAACAGGGCTACACCTTC.

This clonotype came up many times. The genes are TRBV20-1 and TRBJ2-3; D is perhaps TRBD1 or TRBD2 (6 bases each). This CDR3 has 15 residues. Germline V gives CDR1 DFQATT, CDR2 SNEGSKA (reference sequence). V was cut by 5 bases and J by 1 base, with 16 bases left in between. This chain's CDR3 is CSAPRDGGGTDTQYF. CDR3 in DNA: TGCAGTGCTCCGAGGGACGGGGGCGGCACAGATACGCAGTATTTT.

CDR3 in DNA: TGTGCCAGCAGCGTTGTACCGGACAGGGGGACTGAAGCTTTCTTT. This codes for CASSVVPDRGTEAFF. The chain joins TRBV6-6 to TRBJ1-1; 10 nucleotides match TRBD1. V shed 6 bases and J 5 bases; nucleotides not matched to a gene: 9. This CDR3 has 15 amino acids. Per the germline V gene, CDR1 is MNHNY and CDR2 is SVGAGI (reference sequence).